The 14 T cell receptor beta chains in this list originate from one sample, sequenced in a study of T cell repertoires in cytomegalovirus infection. Antigens for these TCRs are unknown. TCRdb independently ran MiXCR on the reads; one entry per CDR3 protein. This sample carries about 830,000 distinct CDR3 sequences, approximately 32% of them seen once, and the ten largest clones take under 15%. The source material was cultured CD8+ T cells from PBMCs, sampled from culture after CMV antigen stimulation. These receptors all come from a human donor in good health (CMV status not recorded). Some clones in this sample may be carry-over from other donors' samples.

This clonotype was seen more than once but under ten times. The chain uses TRBV4-2 and TRBJ2-5; tentatively, D is TRBD1 or TRBD2 (5 bases each). The CDR3 loop spans 15 amino acids. In germline, CDR1 is LGHNA, CDR2 YNFKEQ. The V end was cut by 0 bases, the J end by 7 bases, with 15 bases between. This CDR3 reads CASSQDGVGDRTQYF. In DNA form, the CDR3 reads TGTGCCAGCAGCCAAGATGGGGTGGGAGACAGGACCCAGTACTTC.

The chain couples TRBV6-1 to TRBJ2-6; D is unclear. This CDR3 is 16 amino acids long. CDR1 is MNHNS and CDR2 is SASEGT in the germline V gene. The V end was cut by 5 bases, the J end by 2 bases, with 13 bases between. The CDR3 bases are TGTGCCAGCAGTTTCTCCGTCATGACTGGGGCCAACGTCCTGACTTTC. The encoded protein is CASSFSVMTGANVLTF.

The chain couples TRBV6-6 to TRBJ1-4, with a tentative D call TRBD1 (5 bases). Germline V gene data show CDR1 as MNHNY and CDR2 as SVGAGI (reference sequence). Trimming took off 5 bases at V and 7 bases at J, with 14 bases between the two ends. The CDR3 consists of 14 residues. The DNA of the CDR3 is TGTGCCAGCAGTCCCCAGGGAAAAAGTGAAAAACTGTTTTTT. This sequence encodes CASSPQGKSEKLFF.

The chain carries TRBV24-1 and TRBJ2-1, with 11 nucleotides matching TRBD1. The CDR3 extends over 15 amino acids. Germline loops: CDR1 KGHDR, CDR2 SFDVKD. The V segment lost 7 bases and the J segment 9 bases; nucleotides outside the gene matches: 10. CDR3 nucleotide sequence: TGTGCCACCAGCGGACAGGGGGCGATCGGGAGTGAGCAGTTCTTC. This sequence encodes CATSGQGAIGSEQFF.

CDR3 coding DNA: TGCGCCAGCAGCTTGGCAGTATCCAATGAGCAGTTCTTC. Its translation: CASSLAVSNEQFF. The V call is TRBV5-1, the J call TRBJ2-1; D is ambiguous. Germline CDR1 SGHRS, CDR2 YFSETQ. This CDR3 contains 13 residues. Trimming cost V 0 bases and J 6 bases, with 7 bases left between them.

The chain recombines TRBV19 with TRBJ2-3; TRBD1 matches 8 bases. Germline CDR1 is LNHDA and CDR2 is SQIVND (reference sequence). The CDR3 has 17 amino acids. The V gene end was trimmed by 7 bases and the J gene end by 1 base; junction bases not matched to a gene: 13. The CDR3 nucleotides are TGTGCCAGTACCACGCTGGACAGGGCAACTGGCACAGATACGCAGTATTTT. It encodes CASTTLDRATGTDTQYF.

This clonotype turned up a few times. CDR3 nucleotide sequence: TGTGCCAGCAGTTTATACGAAAACTATGGCTACACCTTC. Protein product: CASSLYENYGYTF. J is TRBJ1-2 and V is TRBV28; no clear D. This CDR3 comprises 13 residues. Germline V gives CDR1 MDHEN, CDR2 SYDVKM. The ends were cut back, 1 base at V and 2 bases at J, with 5 bases in the middle.

This chain uses TRBV9 with TRBJ2-1, with 7 bases identical to TRBD1. J lost 6 bases, V lost 6 bases, and 9 bases had no gene match. This CDR3 region has 14 residues. Germline CDR1 reads SGDLS; CDR2 reads YYNGEE. The CDR3 DNA reads TGTGCCAGCACCCTAGGGGGCCCCTTCAATGAGCAGTTCTTC. Translating gives CASTLGGPFNEQFF.

This clonotype was counted many times. V gene TRBV19 combines with J gene TRBJ1-1; D might be TRBD1 (5 bases). Germline CDR1 LNHDA, CDR2 SQIVND (reference sequence). Between the trimmed V and J ends, which lost 4 bases and 4 bases, there was a span of 16 bases. The CDR3 covers 15 residues. CDR3 coding DNA: TGTGCCAGTAGTACCAGGACAACCGGGGGCACTGAAGCTTTCTTT. It yields the protein CASSTRTTGGTEAFF.

A few counts support this clonotype. DNA of the CDR3: TGTGCCAGCAGTTTTGGGCCACCGCCCAAGACCCAGTACTTC. As protein: CASSFGPPPKTQYF. The V and J genes are TRBV27 and TRBJ2-5; unclear D gene. The CDR3 has 14 residues. Trimming shortened V by 3 bases and J by 6 bases, and 14 bases separated the two germline ends. Per the germline V gene, CDR1 is MNHEY and CDR2 is SMNVEV (reference sequence).

The V gene is TRBV7-8, the J gene TRBJ2-3, with 8 bases fitting TRBD2. The CDR3 has 17 amino acids. The trim removed 1 base at V and 2 bases at J, leaving 8 bases unmatched. The germline V gene encodes CDR1 SGHVS and CDR2 FQNEAQ. CDR3 amino acids: CASSLGWGGGITDTQYF. The CDR3 nucleotides are TGTGCCAGCAGCTTAGGGTGGGGCGGGGGGATCACAGATACGCAGTATTTT.

This clonotype has a single count. One end of the junction does not line up with germline, which may come from a read error. The V and J genes are TRBV28 and TRBJ2-1; 7 bases map to TRBD1. Germline V lookup: CDR1 MDHEN, CDR2 SYDVKM. The CDR3 has 16 amino acids. CDR3 sequence reads: CVSSPETGSSYNEQFF. The DNA for the CDR3 is TGTGTCAGCAGTCCCGAGACAGGGAGCTCCTACAATGAGCAGTTCTTC.

This chain uses TRBV6-4 with TRBJ2-1; maybe TRBD1 (5 bases). CDR3 size: 16 residues. With 3 bases removed from V and 5 bases from J, the gap between germline ends came to 17 bases. Germline V gene data show CDR1 as MRHNA and CDR2 as SNTAGT. The CDR3 DNA follows: TGTGCCAGCAGTGAGGGAAACGGACATTTAAACAATGAGCAGTTCTTC. Translating gives CASSEGNGHLNNEQFF.

This clonotype was seen a few times. This sequence joins TRBV12-3 or TRBV12-4 and TRBJ2-3, with D hard to call. Trimming took 6 bases from V and 3 from J, leaving 16 bases between them. The CDR3 contains 15 residues. The CDR3 bases are TGTGCCAGCAGCTCGGACCCTTACCTAACAGATACGCAGTATTTT. Encoded protein: CASSSDPYLTDTQYF.